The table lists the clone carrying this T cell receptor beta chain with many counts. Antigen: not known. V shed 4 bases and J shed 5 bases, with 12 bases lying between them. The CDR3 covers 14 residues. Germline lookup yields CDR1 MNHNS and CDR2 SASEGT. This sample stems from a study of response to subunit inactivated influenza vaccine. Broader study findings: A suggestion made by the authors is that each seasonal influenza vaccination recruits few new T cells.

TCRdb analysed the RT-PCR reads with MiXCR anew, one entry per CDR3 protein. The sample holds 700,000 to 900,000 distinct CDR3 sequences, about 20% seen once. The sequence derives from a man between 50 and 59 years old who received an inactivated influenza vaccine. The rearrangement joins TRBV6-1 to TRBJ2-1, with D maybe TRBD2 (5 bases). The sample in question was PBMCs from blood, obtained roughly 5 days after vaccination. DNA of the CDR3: TGTGCCAGCAGTGTGGACTTGACCAACAATGAGCAGTTCTTC. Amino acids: CASSVDLTNNEQFF.